This TCR beta chain was identified during a study of T-cell memory formation after mild COVID-19 (dated by TCRdb to the early 2020s). Broadly, across the study: TCR sequence clusters from the two donors were found to be largely donor specific. In two donors, T-cell clones that expanded and contracted after mild COVID-19 were tracked by sequencing TCRalpha and TCRbeta repertoires over time. The cohort comprised two young, previously healthy adult volunteers, one female and one male.

Of note for this clonotype: Which antigen it targets is not known. No base quality values were provided; no much bigger clone lies one nucleotide off.

PBMCs were isolated by Ficoll-Paque density gradient centrifugation. CDR1 and CDR2 are read off the germline V gene as SGHRS and YFSETQ. There are 14 amino acids in the CDR3, from cysteine to phenylalanine inclusive. This entry keeps only the CDR3 DNA: 42 bases, framed from base 1. V lost 3 bases and J lost 3 bases, and the count of bases not matched to a germline gene is 6. The paper as a whole reports these results and caveats: Contracting CD4+ clones appeared mostly in the CM and EM memory subsets, whereas CD8+ clones were enriched in EMRA. SARS-CoV-2 specificity was not confirmed for the second-wave clones peaking on day 37. From day 15 to 85, contracting clones showed balanced CD4/CD8 phenotypes, whereas a second wave of clones that expanded from day 15 to 37 leaned towards CD4+. Some responding clones were found in pre-infection memory, which suggests that pre-existing cross-reactive memory T cells took part in the SARS-CoV-2 response. The study included only a couple of mild cases, and larger cohorts that include severe cases with pre-infection samples were judged to be necessary.

Sequencing used an Illumina NovaSeq 6000. Using 5'RACE with constant-segment primers, TCRalpha and TCRbeta cDNA libraries were constructed, with sample barcodes and unique molecular identifiers added in the process. RNA was extracted from every sample with Trizol reagent. Amplification of the libraries took two PCR steps, and the second step added a second sample barcode plus Illumina TruSeq adapters. The libraries were sequenced on an Illumina NovaSeq using 2 x 150 bp paired-end reads. For the original study's pipeline: With migec v1.2.7, reads were demultiplexed and then collapsed into UMI-guided consensus sequences. With mixcr v2.1.11, UMI consensuses were aligned to TRA and TRB V and J templates and assembled into clonotypes. Clonotypes were classified as expanded or contracted when called significant by both edgeR and NoisET, with noise models trained on biological replicates. For edgeR calls, a false discovery rate-adjusted p below 0.01 and a log2 fold-change threshold of 1 were applied. PCA with hierarchical clustering of max-normalized trajectories of the 1000 most abundant clonotypes was used as exploratory dynamics analysis. Each responding clone was given a CD4 or CD8 phenotype based on the CD4+ and CD8+ repertoires, which had been sequenced separately. TCRdb trimmed the raw reads at Q25, called clones with MiXCR and kept productive beta chains. A single entry per CDR3 protein holds the most common genes and DNA from its merged rows. The V and J calls here are based on TCRdb, not the publication. In this sample the table shows around 340,000 distinct CDR3 sequences, 15% of which occur a single time. Jointly, the top ten make up approximately 20% of the sample.

The sequence links TRBV5-1 to TRBJ2-7; a stretch of 7 junction bases matches TRBD1. The sequence was obtained from a man between 18 and 29 years old who had mild COVID-19 (a few samples of this study predate the infection). The sample titles of this study are shuffled in the database, so cell type and time point are left out; the donor was told from shared clones. Sequencing input: PBMCs or a T cell subset sorted from them (not recorded which). The CDR3 protein is CASSYRGEGYEQYF. Read as DNA, the sequence is TGCGCCAGCAGCTACAGGGGAGAAGGCTACGAGCAGTACTTC.